The 28 T cell receptor beta chains below all came from one sample that was sequenced in a study of T cell repertoires in cytomegalovirus infection. TCRdb passed the reads through MiXCR, listing each CDR3 protein once. There are about 130,000 distinct CDR3 sequences in the sample; about 10% occur only once, and 10% lies in the top ten. The source material was PBMCs. All receptors derive from a human donor in good health (CMV status not recorded). Some clones in this sample may be carry-over from other donors' samples.

This clonotype has at least ten counts. The chain uses TRBV2 and TRBJ2-2; D may be TRBD2 (7 bases). This CDR3 is built from 15 residues. Germline assignment: CDR1 SNHLY and CDR2 FYNNEI. Deletions cut 6 bases from V and 4 bases from J, with 15 bases between. CDR3 nucleotides: TGTGCCAGCAGCGATCCGGGGGGCCTCACCGGGGAGCTGTTTTTT. Translating it yields CASSDPGGLTGELFF.

This clonotype was seen ten or more times. V gene TRBV7-2 combines with J gene TRBJ2-5; a possible D gene is TRBD1 (5 bases). V gave up 4 bases and J gave up 5 bases, with 5 bases separating them. The V gene's germline CDR1 is SGHTA and CDR2 FQGNSA. The CDR3 contains 11 residues. In nucleotides, the CDR3 is TGTGCCAGCAGCTCAGGGGAGACCCAGTACTTC. It encodes CASSSGETQYF.

The genes are TRBV5-1 and TRBJ2-6; TRBD1 is a possible D gene (6 bases). Trimming pared 0 bases from V and 0 bases from J, leaving 16 bases between. The CDR3 totals 19 residues. CDR1 SGHRS and CDR2 YFSETQ come from the germline V gene. CDR3 amino acids: CASSLEGPRGISGANVLTF. The CDR3 DNA reads TGCGCCAGCAGCTTGGAGGGACCGAGGGGGATCTCTGGGGCCAACGTCCTGACTTTC.

This clonotype has at least ten counts. The chain has TRBV5-1 and TRBJ1-1; TRBD1 is a possible D gene (5 bases). Per the germline V gene, CDR1 is SGHRS and CDR2 is YFSETQ. Trimming cost V 2 bases and J 4 bases, with 12 bases left between them. The CDR3 loop spans 14 amino acids. The CDR3 bases are TGCGCCAGCAGCTTAGCAGTCGGGGGCACTGAAGCTTTCTTT. Amino acids: CASSLAVGGTEAFF.

This clonotype has at least ten counts. This rearrangement joins TRBV7-2 to TRBJ2-3; 9 bases are a match to TRBD2. The CDR3 runs to 15 residues. V dropped 4 bases and J dropped 6; count of bases not matched to a gene: 8. Germline loops: CDR1 SGHTA, CDR2 FQGNSA. The CDR3 here is CASSWRGGLVDTQYF. The CDR3 DNA sequence: TGTGCCAGCAGCTGGCGGGGGGGCCTGGTGGATACGCAGTATTTT.

Ten or more counts support this clonotype. The chain recombines TRBV20-1 with TRBJ2-5; 14 bases align to TRBD2. CDR1 is DFQATT, CDR2 SNEGSKA, per germline (reference sequence). The V and J ends lost 6 bases and 2 bases, in that order; junction bases with no gene match: 5. The CDR3 spans 15 residues. CDR3 in DNA: TGCAGTGCACCGGGACTAGCGGGGGTTCAAGAGACCCAGTACTTC. This translates into CSAPGLAGVQETQYF.

This clonotype was counted at least ten times. The chain recombines TRBV2 with TRBJ1-4, with no clear D. CDR1 and CDR2 (germline): SNHLY, FYNNEI. V gave up 2 bases and J gave up 0 bases, with 7 bases separating them. The CDR3 runs to 15 residues. The CDR3 sequence is CASSESQTTNEKLFF. The CDR3 nucleotides read TGTGCCAGCAGTGAAAGTCAGACAACTAATGAAAAACTGTTTTTT.

Turning to this clonotype: Being one base from a much bigger clone, this may be a read error. The chain recombines TRBV28 with TRBJ1-2; D remains ambiguous. Trimming shortened V by 9 bases and J by 0 bases, and 17 bases separated the two germline ends. CDR1 and CDR2 (germline): MDHEN, SYDVKM. The CDR3 totals 15 residues. Written as DNA, the CDR3 is TGTGCCAGAAGTAGTCTAGGCGCTTCTAACTATGGCTACACCTTC. Translation: CARSSLGASNYGYTF.

This clonotype has a count of ten or more. V is TRBV7-9 and J is TRBJ2-5, with 7 bases aligning to TRBD1. The CDR3 has 14 amino acids. Per germline, CDR1 SEHNR and CDR2 FQNEAQ (reference sequence). Trimming at V came to 10 bases and at J to 0 bases, leaving 8 bases not matched to a gene. CDR3 DNA sequence: TGTGCCACCTCGGGACAGCGGTACCAAGAGACCCAGTACTTC. Its protein product is CATSGQRYQETQYF.

The chain recombines TRBV30 with TRBJ1-1; D might be TRBD1 (6 bases). This CDR3 has 15 residues. Germline CDR1 reads GTSNPN; CDR2 reads SVGIG (reference sequence). The V end lost 0 bases, the J end lost 2 bases, and 13 bases lay between the germline ends. The CDR3 coding sequence is TGTGCCTGGAGTGTAGGGGGATCGGCCAACACTGAAGCTTTCTTT. This encodes CAWSVGGSANTEAFF.

This clonotype was picked up a small number of times. V and J are TRBV28 and TRBJ1-4; TRBD1 agrees at 7 bases. Germline V lookup: CDR1 MDHEN, CDR2 SYDVKM. Unmatched junction bases numbered 5, after V lost 4 bases and J lost 0 bases. This CDR3 contains 16 residues. The CDR3 nucleotides are TGTGCCAGCAGTTCTTGGACAGGTGCAACTAATGAAAAACTGTTTTTT. Residues: CASSSWTGATNEKLFF.

This clonotype came up a few times. CDR3 residues: CASTPGSSNSPLHF. CDR3 nucleotides: TGTGCCAGCACCCCCGGCAGTTCTAATTCACCCCTCCACTTT. The J gene is TRBJ1-6, the V gene TRBV2; no clear D. The germline CDR1 and CDR2 sequences are SNHLY and FYNNEI. V was clipped by 7 bases and J by 6 bases, with 13 bases between them. This CDR3 has 14 amino acids.

This clonotype was recorded many times. This sequence joins TRBV2 and TRBJ1-1; maybe TRBD1 (5 bases). Germline CDR1 SNHLY, CDR2 FYNNEI. Trimming removed 6 bases from V and 0 bases from J, with 11 bases in between. The CDR3 is 14 residues long. Here the CDR3 DNA reads TGTGCCAGCAGGGGACGGACGATGAACACTGAAGCTTTCTTT. Amino acids: CASRGRTMNTEAFF. The full variable domain, in which reference TRBV2 and TRBJ1-1 provide the parts outside the CDR3, is EPEVTQTPSHQVTQMGQEVILRCVPISNHLYFYWYRQILGQKVEFLVSFYNNEISEKSEIFDDQFSVERPDGSNFTLKIRSTKLEDSAMYFCASRGRTMNTEAFFGQGTRLTVV.

In its sample, this clonotype was seen many times. The CDR3 nucleotides read TGTGCCAGCAGTTTATCAGGGGAGCTGTTTTTT. Protein sequence: CASSLSGELFF. The chain employs TRBV12-3 or TRBV12-4 and TRBJ2-2; D unresolved. The CDR3 covers 11 residues. With 2 bases removed from V and 8 bases from J, the gap between germline ends came to 3 bases.

The chain carries TRBV5-8 and TRBJ1-1; the match to TRBD1 covers 9 bases. Losses at the gene ends were 0 bases for V and 2 bases for J; bases not matched to a gene: 2. The CDR3 sequence is 15 residues long. CDR1 is SGHTS, CDR2 YDEGEE, per germline. In nucleotides, the CDR3 is TGTGCCAGCAGCTTGGGGACAGGGGTAAACACTGAAGCTTTCTTT. This gives the protein CASSLGTGVNTEAFF.

At least ten counts were recorded for this clonotype. The rearrangement joins TRBV7-2 to TRBJ2-1; D may correspond to TRBD1 or TRBD2 (5 bases each). V shed 5 bases and J shed 6 bases, with 20 bases lying between them. The CDR3 consists of 16 residues. Germline CDR1 reads SGHTA; CDR2 reads FQGNSA. The chain's CDR3 is CASSPAGLAARNEQFF. The CDR3 DNA reads as TGTGCCAGCAGCCCCGCAGGGCTAGCTGCCCGCAATGAGCAGTTCTTC. Together with reference TRBV7-2 and TRBJ2-1, the CDR3 gives the full variable domain: GAGVSQSPSNKVTEKGKDVELRCDPISGHTALYWYRQSLGQGLEFLIYFQGNSAPDKSGLPSDRFSAERTGGSVSTLTIQRTQQEDSAVYLCASSPAGLAARNEQFFGPGTRLTVL.

This chain joins TRBV20-1 and TRBJ1-1; a weak D match, TRBD1 (6 bases). V was pared by 5 bases and J by 6 bases, with 13 bases between. The CDR3 runs 12 residues. Looked up from germline, CDR1 is DFQATT and CDR2 is SNEGSKA (reference sequence). In nucleotides, the CDR3 is TGCAGTGCTCAAGACAGGCTCTCTGAAGCTTTCTTT. It codes for CSAQDRLSEAFF.

This clonotype showed up many times. This chain uses TRBV28 with TRBJ2-3; D remains unclear. The CDR3 sequence is 15 residues long. Germline V gene sequence: CDR1 MDHEN, CDR2 SYDVKM. Trimming took 7 bases from V and 2 from J, leaving 16 bases between them. In DNA, the CDR3 is TGTGCCAGCAACTTACCCCAGCTTCCCACAGATACGCAGTATTTT. Translation gives CASNLPQLPTDTQYF.

A note on this clonotype: The junction shows a germline mismatch at one end, possibly a read error. The CDR3 nucleotides read TGTGCCAGCACCCAAGGTCTACAGTTCAGGGAGAACACTGAAGCTTTCTTT. Translation gives CASTQGLQFRENTEAFF. The genes are TRBV3-1 and TRBJ1-1; D is possibly TRBD1 (5 bases). The germline V gene has CDR1 LGHDT and CDR2 YNNKEL (reference sequence). This CDR3 region has 17 residues.

The sample holds many counts of this clonotype. The genes are TRBV12-3 or TRBV12-4 and TRBJ2-7; D gene uncertain. With 2 bases removed from V and 6 bases from J, the gap between germline ends came to 11 bases. The CDR3 loop spans 13 amino acids. CDR3: CASSLPPHGEQYF. CDR3 DNA sequence: TGTGCCAGCAGTTTACCCCCACACGGCGAGCAGTACTTC.

The table lists this clonotype with many counts. J is TRBJ2-3 and V is TRBV11-2; D is unresolved. The V gene lost 2 bases and the J gene lost 0 bases, with 6 bases spanning the gap. There are 14 residues in the CDR3. Germline lookup yields CDR1 SGHAT and CDR2 FQNNGV. The CDR3 loop reads CASSLSASTDTQYF. CDR3 nucleotides: TGTGCCAGCAGCTTATCTGCTAGCACAGATACGCAGTATTTT.

This clonotype was found many times. The genes are TRBV5-6 and TRBJ1-5, with 12 bases lining up with TRBD1. CDR3 length: 19 amino acids. V shed 1 base and J 5 bases; nucleotides not matched to a gene: 13. Germline values: CDR1 SGHDT, CDR2 YYEEEE. CDR3 nucleotides: TGTGCCAGCAGCTTGTATGCCGGGACAGGGGGCAAGGCACATCAGCCCCAGCATTTT. It specifies CASSLYAGTGGKAHQPQHF.

This clonotype was seen repeatedly, ten times or more. The V and J genes are TRBV12-3 or TRBV12-4 and TRBJ2-1; D is uncertain. The V end was cut by 6 bases, the J end by 3 bases, with 3 bases between. The CDR3 totals 11 residues. The DNA of the CDR3 is TGTGCCAGCAGGGTCTACAATGAGCAGTTCTTC. Protein product: CASRVYNEQFF.

This clonotype was detected ten times or more. V is TRBV28 and J is TRBJ2-2, with D tentatively TRBD2 (5 bases). Germline CDR1 is MDHEN and CDR2 is SYDVKM. This CDR3 has 15 residues. The ends were cut back, 10 bases at V and 7 bases at J, with 22 bases in the middle. CDR3 residues: CATQNFGRDLGELFF. In nucleotides, the CDR3 is TGTGCCACTCAGAACTTCGGACGGGATCTCGGGGAGCTGTTTTTT.

Regarding this clonotype: The CDR3 does not close with the conserved phenylalanine or tryptophan, likely indicating a read error. The chain couples TRBV14 to TRBJ2-1, with 13 bases that match TRBD2. This CDR3 has 16 amino acids. Germline CDR1 reads SGHDN; CDR2 reads FVKESK. V lost 3 bases, J lost 8 bases, and 7 bases stayed unmatched. The CDR3 sequence is CASSQRTSGGAHEQFL. The CDR3 DNA follows: TGTGCCAGCAGCCAGAGAACTAGCGGGGGGGCGCATGAGCAGTTCTTA.

At least ten counts were recorded for this clonotype. The chain joins TRBV6-1 to TRBJ1-4; 9 bases fit TRBD1. The CDR3 is 14 amino acids. CDR1 is MNHNS, CDR2 SASEGT, per germline. With V trimmed by 5 bases and J by 6 bases, 4 bases remained unmatched. CDR3 bases: TGTGCCAGCAGTTTCCGGGACAGGGATGAAAAACTGTTTTTT. Its translation: CASSFRDRDEKLFF.

The chain links TRBV19 to TRBJ2-4, with D perhaps matching TRBD1 (6 bases). This CDR3 is built from 16 residues. Germline loops: CDR1 LNHDA, CDR2 SQIVND (reference sequence). Trimming pared 4 bases from V and 8 bases from J, leaving 21 bases between. The CDR3 spells CASSTPGHGVRDIQYF. Written as DNA, the CDR3 is TGTGCCAGTAGTACGCCGGGACATGGGGTTCGTGACATTCAGTACTTC. Using reference TRBV19 and TRBJ2-4 for the parts outside the CDR3, the full variable domain is DGGITQSPKYLFRKEGQNVTLSCEQNLNHDAMYWYRQDPGQGLRLIYYSQIVNDFQKGDIAEGYSVSREKKESFPLTVTSAQKNPTAFYLCASSTPGHGVRDIQYFGAGTRLSVL.

This clonotype was recorded a few times. This chain joins TRBV13 and TRBJ1-1; no firm D call. The V and J ends lost 4 bases and 6 bases respectively, with 18 bases between them. The V gene's germline CDR1 is PRHDT and CDR2 FYEKMQ (reference sequence). The CDR3 covers 15 residues. This CDR3 is CASSSPGSLGAEAFF. The CDR3 nucleotides read TGTGCCAGCAGCTCACCGGGCTCCTTGGGCGCTGAAGCTTTCTTT.